The 10 T cell receptor beta chains below all came from one sample that was sequenced in a study of control samples from healthy donors and cancer patients. Repertoires were generated with immunoSEQ multiplex PCR, while TCRdb's copy carries only in-frame clones and drops some. The sample consists of roughly 120,000 clones, about 95% of them appearing once. What was sequenced was blood. All receptors come from a man aged 25 to 45 in good health.

V usage is TRBV7-9 and J usage is TRBJ2-7; D uncertain. V was cut by 7 bases and J by 0 bases, with 10 bases left in between. Germline values: CDR1 SEHNR, CDR2 FQNEAQ (reference sequence). CDR3 length: 13 residues. The CDR3 protein is CASNPLASYEQYF. Here the CDR3 DNA reads TGTGCCAGCAACCCACTGGCCTCCTACGAGCAGTACTTC.

For this clone: Additional DNA sequences in this sample encode the identical CDR3. The chain couples TRBV9 to TRBJ2-3; 12 nucleotides line up with TRBD2. The CDR3 is 15 residues long. V dropped 2 bases and J dropped 3; count of bases not matched to a gene: 1. CDR1 is SGDLS, CDR2 YYNGEE, per germline. CDR3 loop: CASSVTSGRTDTQYF. The CDR3 region has the DNA TGTGCCAGCAGCGTTACTAGCGGGAGGACAGATACGCAGTATTTT.

This clone has just one count. This CDR3 is CASTEGGAGDTQYF. The DNA of the CDR3 is TGTGCCAGCACCGAAGGGGGGGCCGGGGATACGCAGTATTTT. This sequence joins TRBV2 and TRBJ2-3; D may be TRBD2 (7 bases). The ends were cut back, 7 bases at V and 6 bases at J, with 17 bases in the middle. CDR1 is SNHLY, CDR2 FYNNEI, per germline. This CDR3 spans 14 amino acids.

The V call is TRBV9, the J call TRBJ2-1; 8 nucleotides match TRBD2. The V and J ends lost 7 bases and 10 bases, in that order; junction bases with no gene match: 16. The CDR3 runs to 15 residues. Looked up from germline, CDR1 is SGDLS and CDR2 is YYNGEE. CDR3: CASEGRAGGGEEQFF. The CDR3 bases are TGTGCCAGCGAGGGCCGGGCGGGGGGAGGTGAGGAGCAGTTCTTC.

This rearrangement joins TRBV6-5 to TRBJ1-5; tentatively, D is TRBD1 (6 bases). The CDR3 is 13 residues long. V was shortened by 7 bases and J by 3 bases, with 10 bases between the two germline ends. Germline lookup yields CDR1 MNHEY and CDR2 SVGAGI. The CDR3: CASTTGSNQPQHF. CDR3 sequence (DNA): TGTGCCAGCACTACAGGGTCCAATCAGCCCCAGCATTTT.

V usage is TRBV5-5 and J usage is TRBJ1-1, with 8 bases fitting TRBD1. V dropped 3 bases and J dropped 3; count of bases not matched to a gene: 4. The CDR3 has 14 amino acids. CDR1 is SGHKS, CDR2 YYEKEE, per germline (reference sequence). The CDR3: CASSWGQEYTEAFF. In nucleotides, the CDR3 is TGTGCCAGCAGCTGGGGACAGGAGTACACTGAAGCTTTCTTT.

This clone was counted once. This rearrangement joins TRBV12-3 or TRBV12-4 to TRBJ1-2; D perhaps matches TRBD1 (6 bases). This CDR3 is built from 12 residues. Trimming pared 5 bases from V and 7 bases from J, leaving 11 bases between. The chain's CDR3 is CASSRTGFGYTF. In DNA, the CDR3 is TGTGCCAGCAGTCGCACAGGGTTTGGCTACACCTTC.

The chain carries TRBV12-5 and TRBJ2-7; D possibly corresponds to TRBD1 (5 bases). V lost 5 bases, J lost 5 bases, and 10 bases lay in between. The germline CDR1 and CDR2 sequences are LGHNT and FRNRAP. CDR3 length: 12 amino acids. CDR3 bases: TGTGCTAGTGGTCTGGGGCGCGACGAGCAGTACTTC. Amino acid sequence: CASGLGRDEQYF.

V and J are TRBV30 and TRBJ1-3; 10 positions match TRBD1. This CDR3 region has 17 residues. The V gene's germline CDR1 is GTSNPN and CDR2 SVGIG (reference sequence). Losses at the gene ends were 4 bases for V and 4 bases for J; bases not matched to a gene: 13. CDR3 amino acids: CAWTAFGQGVSGNTIYF. The CDR3 region has the DNA TGTGCCTGGACCGCCTTCGGACAGGGGGTATCGGGAAACACCATATATTTT. The whole variable domain, filled in from reference TRBV30 and TRBJ1-3, reads SQTIHQWPATLVQPVGSPLSLECTVEGTSNPNLYWYRQAAGRGLQLLFYSVGIGQISSEVPQNLSASRPQDRQFILSSKKLLLSDSGFYLCAWTAFGQGVSGNTIYFGEGSWLTVV.

CDR3 sequence reads: CASSEYPRTGPLEAFF. Written as DNA, the CDR3 is TGTGCCAGCAGCGAGTACCCTCGGACAGGGCCTCTTGAAGCTTTCTTT. J is TRBJ1-1 and V is TRBV7-9, with TRBD1 matching over 8 bases. Per the germline V gene, CDR1 is SEHNR and CDR2 is FQNEAQ (reference sequence). Trimming cost V 5 bases and J 7 bases; bases outside gene matches: 15. This CDR3 spans 16 amino acids.